These 30 T cell receptor beta chains were sequenced from one sample in a study of cytomegalovirus exposure and HLA in healthy donors. A multiplex PCR was run with 60 Vbeta primers and 13 Jbeta primers. Generated by immunoSEQ multiplex PCR, the TCRdb table keeps only in-frame clones and is missing some. The sample shows about 230,000 clones, more than 70% of them seen only once. Sequencing was performed on PBMCs. The receptors stem from a boy between 10 and 17 years old in good health and CMV-seronegative.

The V gene is TRBV27, the J gene TRBJ1-5, with D uncertain. V lost 2 bases to trimming and J lost 4 bases, with 9 bases between them. The CDR3 has 14 residues. Germline CDR1 MNHEY, CDR2 SMNVEV (reference sequence). Here the CDR3 DNA reads TGTGCCAGCAGTTTACCGGGTCGAAATCAGCCCCAGCATTTT. This codes for CASSLPGRNQPQHF.

The chain carries TRBV5-1 and TRBJ2-7, with 13 nucleotides matching TRBD2. With V trimmed by 4 bases and J by 1 base, 5 bases remained unmatched. This CDR3 contains 16 residues. Germline loops: CDR1 SGHRS, CDR2 YFSETQ. CDR3 protein: CASSPRGLAGSYEQYF. CDR3 DNA sequence: TGCGCCAGCAGCCCGAGGGGACTAGCGGGGTCCTACGAGCAGTACTTC.

This chain links TRBV5-5 with TRBJ1-5; 7 nucleotides agree with TRBD1. The CDR3 covers 14 residues. Losses at the gene ends were 5 bases for V and 1 base for J; bases not matched to a gene: 3. In germline, CDR1 is SGHKS, CDR2 YYEKEE (reference sequence). CDR3 sequence (DNA): TGTGCCAGCAGTAGGGACAGAAGCAATCAGCCCCAGCATTTT. This encodes CASSRDRSNQPQHF.

This clone was counted a single time. This chain uses TRBV11-3 with TRBJ1-4, with D possibly TRBD1 on 5 matching bases. This CDR3 comprises 14 residues. V lost 4 bases and J lost 10, with 16 bases in between. CDR1 SGHNT and CDR2 YENEEA come from the germline V gene. CDR3 sequence reads: CASSSTRGRAKLFF. Written as DNA, the CDR3 is TGTGCCAGCAGCTCAACACGGGGGAGGGCAAAACTGTTTTTT.

CDR3 nucleotide sequence: TGTGCCAGCAGTTACGAAGGGGGACTGAACACTGAAGCTTTCTTT. Translation: CASSYEGGLNTEAFF. The chain uses TRBV6-6 and TRBJ1-1; tentative D call: TRBD1 (6 bases). V dropped 2 bases and J dropped 0 bases, with 10 bases sitting between them. The CDR3 consists of 15 residues. Germline assignment: CDR1 MNHNY and CDR2 SVGAGI (reference sequence).

The sample holds a few counts of this clone. The chain has TRBV29-1 and TRBJ1-5; no clear D. CDR3 length: 14 residues. V was shortened by 6 bases and J by 0 bases, with 12 bases between the two germline ends. CDR1 is SQVTM and CDR2 is ANQGSEA in the germline V gene. CDR3 residues: CSVEDGNSNQPQHF. CDR3 nucleotides: TGCAGCGTAGAGGACGGGAATAGCAATCAGCCCCAGCATTTT.

CDR3 amino acids: CASSTTQGYEQYF. For the CDR3, the DNA is TGTGCCAGTAGTACAACCCAGGGATACGAGCAGTACTTC. The rearrangement links TRBV19 to TRBJ2-7; D is perhaps TRBD1 (5 bases). Germline V gene lookup returns CDR1 LNHDA and CDR2 SQIVND (reference sequence). The CDR3 sequence is 13 residues long. V was cut by 4 bases and J by 4 bases, with 11 bases left in between. Drawing the rest from reference TRBV19 and TRBJ2-7, the complete variable domain is DGGITQSPKYLFRKEGQNVTLSCEQNLNHDAMYWYRQDPGQGLRLIYYSQIVNDFQKGDIAEGYSVSREKKESFPLTVTSAQKNPTAFYLCASSTTQGYEQYFGPGTRLTVT.

The genes are TRBV10-2 and TRBJ2-7, with TRBD2 matching over 7 bases. The CDR3 has 12 amino acids. Germline V gene data show CDR1 as WSHSY and CDR2 as SAAADI. The V segment lost 4 bases and the J segment 6 bases; nucleotides outside the gene matches: 3. CDR3 sequence reads: CASSAGGSEQYF. Written as DNA, the CDR3 is TGCGCCAGCAGTGCGGGGGGTTCCGAGCAGTACTTC.

The chain carries TRBV5-6 and TRBJ1-2, with 7 positions matching TRBD1. Germline V gene lookup returns CDR1 SGHDT and CDR2 YYEEEE. This CDR3 has 18 residues. V dropped 4 bases and J dropped 6; count of bases not matched to a gene: 21. DNA of the CDR3: TGTGCCAGCAGCCCTACCCCCGAAGCGGGAGGGGGCGAGGATGGCTACACCTTC. It codes for CASSPTPEAGGGEDGYTF.

A few counts support this clone. The chain uses TRBV4-2 and TRBJ2-7; D might be TRBD1 (6 bases). V was clipped by 1 base and J by 2 bases, with 15 bases between them. This CDR3 contains 16 residues. Germline CDR1 LGHNA, CDR2 YNFKEQ. CDR3 amino acids: CASSQGRTVETYEQYF. The DNA for the CDR3 is TGTGCCAGCAGCCAAGGGAGGACAGTGGAGACCTACGAGCAGTACTTC.

In its sample, this clone was seen a few times. The chain has TRBV11-2 and TRBJ1-1, with a possible D match to TRBD1 (5 bases). This CDR3 has 15 amino acids. Germline CDR1 is SGHAT and CDR2 is FQNNGV. Trimming pared 2 bases from V and 1 base from J, leaving 11 bases between. The CDR3 region is CASSLLGLANTEAFF. DNA for the CDR3: TGTGCCAGCAGCTTACTGGGGCTGGCGAACACTGAAGCTTTCTTT.

The J gene is TRBJ2-2, the V gene TRBV5-4, with 7 bases fitting TRBD2. V lost 1 base, J lost 6 bases, and 12 bases stayed unmatched. Germline values: CDR1 SGHNT, CDR2 YYREEE (reference sequence). This CDR3 has 17 amino acids. CDR3 sequence (DNA): TGTGCCAGCAGCTTGAGAATAGCGGGCCTAGGCGCCGGGGAGCTGTTTTTT. Its translation is CASSLRIAGLGAGELFF.

The rearrangement uses TRBV5-1 and TRBJ2-1; 8 bases map to TRBD1. With V trimmed by 0 bases and J by 8 bases, 4 bases remained unmatched. Germline values: CDR1 SGHRS, CDR2 YFSETQ. CDR3 length equals 14 residues. The chain's CDR3 is CASSLVGTGDEQFF. Here the CDR3 DNA reads TGCGCCAGCAGCTTGGTAGGGACAGGCGATGAGCAGTTCTTC.

The rearrangement links TRBV13 to TRBJ1-1, with 7 bases that match TRBD1. Germline CDR1 is PRHDT and CDR2 is FYEKMQ (reference sequence). With 3 bases clipped from V and 1 base from J, the junction kept 5 bases outside the gene matches. The CDR3 length is 15 residues. The CDR3 spells CASSLYDRANTEAFF. In DNA, the CDR3 is TGTGCCAGCAGCTTGTACGACAGGGCGAACACTGAAGCTTTCTTT.

This sequence joins TRBV10-3 and TRBJ2-7; D remains ambiguous. The V end was cut by 4 bases, the J end by 2 bases, with 15 bases between. This CDR3 is built from 15 residues. CDR1 is ENHRY, CDR2 SYGVKD, per germline. This chain's CDR3 is CAISASSSVTYEQYF. The CDR3 DNA follows: TGTGCCATCAGTGCAAGTTCCTCGGTCACCTACGAGCAGTACTTC.

The table lists this clone with a count of one. This chain links TRBV10-3 with TRBJ2-7, with TRBD1 matching over 8 bases. The CDR3 contains 13 residues. V lost 10 bases to trimming and J lost 2 bases; unmatched junction nucleotides: 7. CDR1 is ENHRY, CDR2 SYGVKD, per germline. The DNA for the CDR3 is TGTGCCACCGGTGGACAGGGAGCCTACGAGCAGTACTTC. This sequence encodes CATGGQGAYEQYF.

With regard to this clone: An end of the junction does not agree with germline; a read error may underlie this. The rearrangement joins TRBV7-9 to TRBJ1-2; a weak D match, TRBD1 (6 bases). In germline, CDR1 is SEHNR, CDR2 FQNEAQ (reference sequence). This CDR3 spans 18 amino acids. DNA for the CDR3: TGTTCCAGCAGCTTAAATATCGGGGGGCCAGGGGCTAACTATGGCTACACCTTC. Translating it yields CSSSLNIGGPGANYGYTF.

The chain joins TRBV30 to TRBJ1-2; unclear D gene. Trimming left V 2 bases short and J 4 bases short, with 20 bases between. The germline V gene encodes CDR1 GTSNPN and CDR2 SVGIG (reference sequence). The CDR3 is 16 residues long. The CDR3 spells CAWSSGRGISVYGYTF. The CDR3 DNA sequence: TGTGCCTGGAGTTCCGGTAGAGGGATTTCCGTCTATGGCTACACCTTC.

V gene TRBV13 combines with J gene TRBJ2-3; D is unresolved. The V end lost 3 bases, the J end lost 1 base, and 8 bases lay between the germline ends. This CDR3 has 14 amino acids. CDR1 PRHDT and CDR2 FYEKMQ come from the germline V gene (reference sequence). The CDR3 sequence: CASSFRSGTDTQYF. CDR3 nucleotides: TGTGCCAGCAGCTTCCGGTCTGGCACAGATACGCAGTATTTT.

This chain uses TRBV4-1 with TRBJ2-7, with TRBD1 identical over 8 bases. The length of the CDR3 is 14 residues. From germline, CDR1 is MGHRA and CDR2 YSYEKL. V shed 0 bases and J 5 bases; nucleotides not matched to a gene: 3. This CDR3 reads CASSQEPGGHEQYF. The CDR3 DNA follows: TGCGCCAGCAGCCAAGAACCAGGGGGCCACGAGCAGTACTTC.

This clone was counted a single time. The chain couples TRBV6-6 to TRBJ1-2, with D maybe TRBD1 (6 bases). CDR3 length: 16 amino acids. CDR1 is MNHNY and CDR2 is SVGAGI in the germline V gene (reference sequence). V was shortened by 2 bases and J by 4 bases, with 17 bases between the two germline ends. CDR3 DNA sequence: TGTGCCAGCAGTTACGGAGTCGGAGGGGGGGGCTATGGCTACACCTTC. Translating gives CASSYGVGGGGYGYTF.

This clone appeared a few times. J is TRBJ2-5 and V is TRBV27; maybe TRBD2 (7 bases). Per the germline V gene, CDR1 is MNHEY and CDR2 is SMNVEV (reference sequence). Between the trimmed V and J ends, which lost 2 bases and 5 bases, there was a span of 21 bases. The CDR3 extends over 17 amino acids. CDR3 nucleotides: TGTGCCAGCAGTTTAGGGTTTTTCGCGGGGGCCGTCGAGACCCAGTACTTC. This sequence encodes CASSLGFFAGAVETQYF.

This chain uses TRBV6-1 with TRBJ1-1; D might be TRBD1 (5 bases). The CDR3 runs 15 residues. The V and J ends lost 2 bases and 6 bases respectively, with 16 bases between them. Germline V gene data show CDR1 as MNHNS and CDR2 as SASEGT. CDR3 in DNA: TGTGCCAGCAGTGAACGGTGGGGCGCGAGCCCTGAAGCTTTCTTT. Amino acids: CASSERWGASPEAFF.

This clone was seen only once. The chain links TRBV7-9 to TRBJ1-3; D possibly corresponds to TRBD1 (6 bases). V lost 5 bases, J lost 0 bases, and 20 bases lay in between. The V gene's germline CDR1 is SEHNR and CDR2 FQNEAQ (reference sequence). This CDR3 spans 18 amino acids. CDR3 residues: CASSTSIGGGSSGNTIYF. The CDR3 coding sequence is TGTGCCAGCAGCACCTCAATAGGGGGGGGCAGCTCTGGAAACACCATATATTTT. Complete variable domain (other parts from reference TRBV7-9 and TRBJ1-3): DTGVSQNPRHKITKRGQNVTFRCDPISEHNRLYWYRQTLGQGPEFLTYFQNEAQLEKSRLLSDRFSAERPKGSFSTLEIQRTEQGDSAMYLCASSTSIGGGSSGNTIYFGEGSWLTVV.

CDR3: CASSPSVGLADTGELFF. CDR3 sequence (DNA): TGTGCCAGCAGCCCCTCCGTGGGGCTAGCGGACACCGGGGAGCTGTTTTTT. This chain joins TRBV7-3 and TRBJ2-2; 7 bases map to TRBD2. Germline lookup yields CDR1 SGHTA and CDR2 FQGTGA. Losses at the gene ends were 5 bases for V and 3 bases for J; bases not matched to a gene: 12. The CDR3 consists of 17 residues.

The V gene is TRBV6-1, the J gene TRBJ2-3; D is unclear. The V end lost 3 bases, the J end lost 4 bases, and 5 bases lay between the germline ends. This CDR3 is built from 12 residues. Looked up from germline, CDR1 is MNHNS and CDR2 is SASEGT. The CDR3 DNA follows: TGTGCCAGCAGTGAGGAGTCAGATACGCAGTATTTT. This encodes CASSEESDTQYF.

The gene calls are TRBV6-5 and TRBJ1-2, with TRBD1 identical over 7 bases. This CDR3 region has 14 residues. Trimming took 6 bases from V and 9 from J; bases not matched to a gene: 13. Germline assignment: CDR1 MNHEY and CDR2 SVGAGI. This CDR3 reads CASRMPGQPFCYTF. The CDR3 region has the DNA TGTGCCAGCAGGATGCCGGGACAGCCTTTTTGCTACACCTTC.

There are a few counts of this clone. CDR3 coding DNA: TGTGCCAGCACAGGGGAGGGGAACGAGCAGTACTTC. Translated, it gives CASTGEGNEQYF. The chain is built from TRBV2 and TRBJ2-7; possible D gene TRBD2, 7 bases. CDR3 length: 12 residues. Trimming removed 7 bases from V and 5 bases from J, with 12 bases in between. The germline V gene has CDR1 SNHLY and CDR2 FYNNEI.

This chain uses TRBV11-2 with TRBJ1-2; D call uncertain. Germline V CDR1 and CDR2: SGHAT, FQNNGV. Trimming stripped 3 bases from V and 3 bases from J, with 8 bases between. The CDR3 runs 13 residues. DNA for the CDR3: TGTGCCAGCAGCTTCGCCGGGGACTATGGCTACACCTTC. Protein product: CASSFAGDYGYTF. Based on the CDR3 plus reference TRBV11-2 and TRBJ1-2, the full variable domain is EAGVAQSPRYKIIEKRQSVAFWCNPISGHATLYWYQQILGQGPKLLIQFQNNGVVDDSQLPKDRFSAERLKGVDSTLKIQPAKLEDSAVYLCASSFAGDYGYTFGSGTRLTVV.

The chain joins TRBV6-5 to TRBJ2-7; 7 nucleotides agree with TRBD1. Germline V lookup: CDR1 MNHEY, CDR2 SVGAGI. V was clipped by 6 bases and J by 2 bases; unmatched bases: 7. This CDR3 spans 14 amino acids. The CDR3: CASSRMGQTYEQYF. The CDR3 DNA reads TGTGCCAGCAGCCGGATGGGACAGACCTACGAGCAGTACTTC.